Ten or more counts support the clone carrying this TCR beta chain. Its matching antigen is unknown. V was pared by 5 bases and J by 2 bases, with 7 bases of the junction left unmatched. The CDR3 contains 16 residues. The V gene's germline CDR1 is SGHNT and CDR2 YENEEA. TCRdb redid the calling of the RACE reads with MiXCR, one entry per CDR3 protein. The sample yields 300,000 to 450,000 distinct CDR3 sequences, nearly 5% seen once. The data derive from a study of human T cells and chemical hapten exposure. Study outcomes and limitations: Counts of expanded TCRs (at PT1) showed a positive correlation with patch test score.

Regarding time point: patch test 1, 2 weeks after DPC sensitization. Sample treatment: therapeutic diphenylcyclopropenone sensitization with weekly scalp DPC. The donor pool consisted of alopecia patients aged 18 to 70 years, considered suitable for DPC. The input for sequencing was whole blood, taken in connection with sensitization to the hapten diphenylcyclopropenone (DPC). The TCR sequence derives from a woman aged 45 to 65 with alopecia areata. Some clones in this sample may be carry-over from other donors' samples. The chain has TRBV11-3 and TRBJ2-3; 10 bases fit TRBD2. The CDR3 reads CASSPGTSAVTDTQYF. CDR3 nucleotides: TGTGCCAGCAGCCCAGGGACTAGCGCGGTCACAGATACGCAGTATTTT.